This T cell receptor (beta chain) is drawn from a study of OX40 agonist ivuxolimab in advanced cancers. About the full investigation: Ivuxolimab was a fully human IgG2 agonistic monoclonal antibody targeting the costimulatory receptor OX40 (CD134). Intravenous ivuxolimab was administered to patients every 2 weeks at six dose levels: 0.01, 0.1, 0.3, 1.5, 3 and 10 mg/kg. Of the 50 to 55 dose-escalation patients, hepatocellular carcinoma was present in about 20, melanoma in around 15, renal cell carcinoma in 9 and head and neck cancer in 9. A male proportion of roughly 80% and a mean age of 60 years, ranging from roughly 23 to 80, were recorded for the dose-escalation cohort. Prior anti-PD-1, anti-PD-L1 or anti-CTLA-4 therapy was permitted, and checkpoint inhibitors had been received by about 44% of dose-escalation patients. Three dose-escalation patients achieved partial responses, one with hepatocellular carcinoma and two with cutaneous melanoma. Peripheral TCRbeta sequencing was intended to test whether TCR sequence diversity was altered and clonal T-cell expansion was caused by ivuxolimab. The paper covers the monotherapy dose-escalation part of the phase I ivuxolimab trial, which included N of about 50 patients. Summary of the overall study and its limitations: In partial responders in the 0.1-3.0 mg/kg groups, normalized peripheral clonal expansion was found to be among the lowest, especially among CD8+ T cells. Which antigens the clonally expanded peripheral T cells were specific for was not determined. After ivuxolimab, CD8+ T cells had more expanded clones than CD4+ T cells on average. Clonal expansion of both CD4+ and CD8+ blood T cells was observed from baseline to week 6 at doses 0.1 to 3.0 mg/kg. Low levels of normalized T-cell clonal expansion were also seen in some patients who did not respond.

This clone has only a few counts. The clone's antigen remains unknown. No much larger clonotype is one base removed from it; base qualities were not supplied. Counted from cysteine to phenylalanine, this CDR3 has 14 amino acids. The retained sequence is limited to the CDR3, 42 bases, with the frame set at the first base. The germline V gene gives CDR1 as SQVTM and CDR2 as ANQGSEA. V loses 7 bases of germline sequence and J loses 7 bases, and the interval between the two ends is 19 bases. Patients with autoimmune disease history or receiving systemic immunosuppression were excluded from the trial. In every dose cohort, peripheral blood was drawn for TCR sequencing at baseline, cycle 4 day 1, and cycle 7 day 1. Samples were obtained from an open-label, multicenter, first-in-human phase I dose-escalation trial of ivuxolimab. Adults with locally advanced or metastatic melanoma, renal cell carcinoma, hepatocellular carcinoma or head and neck squamous cell carcinoma were enrolled in the trial. Before TCR sequencing, CD4+ T cells and CD8+ T cells were sorted from peripheral blood as separate populations.

Genomic DNA was isolated from the sorted cells so that the TCRbeta CDR3 region could be sequenced. The immunoSEQ Assay was used for sequencing of TCRbeta CDR3 regions. TCRdb obtained this table from immuneACCESS and retained in-frame rearrangements with V and J assigned. These tables miss some clones; where compared with another copy, unresolved V genes account for less than half of the shortfall, and the remainder is unexplained. This sample has about 26,000 clones in its table, and approximately 90% of those were observed once. In total, the top ten clones hold roughly a fifth of the sample. This receptor was taken from an adult with an advanced solid tumor such as melanoma, head and neck, liver or kidney cancer. Recombination connected TRBV29-1 to TRBJ1-4; no D segment can be confidently identified. Sequencing used CD4+ or CD8+ T cells sorted from blood, obtained in a trial of the OX40 agonist ivuxolimab. This receptor has the CDR3 CSAAKEGSVEKLFF. The nucleotides are TGCAGCGCCGCAAAAGAGGGTTCTGTTGAAAAACTGTTTTTT.